One sample yielded the 25 T cell receptor beta chains listed below, sequenced in a study of blood T cell repertoires in COVID-19. Clones were sequenced by immunoSEQ multiplex PCR, and TCRdb holds only the in-frame ones, with some missing. Here the sample spans under 300,000 clones, about nine tenths being singletons. Sequencing was carried out using PBMCs or T cells enriched from blood (not recorded which). These receptor sequences come from a woman aged 40 to 50 who had recovered from COVID-19.

V and J are TRBV5-5 and TRBJ1-4; 7 positions agree with TRBD1. Trimming took 2 bases from V and 8 from J; bases not matched to a gene: 12. The germline gives CDR1 SGHKS, CDR2 YYEKEE (reference sequence). The CDR3 runs 16 residues. CDR3 loop: CASSFPQGTSWEKLFF. The CDR3 coding sequence is TGTGCCAGCAGCTTTCCACAGGGGACCTCTTGGGAAAAACTGTTTTTT.

The V gene is TRBV27, the J gene TRBJ1-2; possibly TRBD1 for D (5 bases). Germline V gives CDR1 MNHEY, CDR2 SMNVEV (reference sequence). V was trimmed by 4 bases and J by 4 bases, leaving 16 bases between them. The CDR3 runs 15 residues. The DNA of the CDR3 is TGTGCCAGCAGTTCAGGTCGACAGCGCCCCTATGGCTACACCTTC. It codes for CASSSGRQRPYGYTF.

The chain employs TRBV14 and TRBJ1-2; 9 nucleotides match TRBD1. The CDR3 totals 15 residues. The trim removed 5 bases at V and 8 bases at J, leaving 12 bases unmatched. The germline CDR1 and CDR2 sequences are SGHDN and FVKESK. CDR3 coding DNA: TGTGCCAGCAGCTATTCCACAGGGGGCGCGTGGGGCTACACCTTC. Its protein product is CASSYSTGGAWGYTF.

The chain links TRBV27 to TRBJ2-1; 10 bases agree with TRBD1. V gave up 9 bases and J gave up 9 bases; unmatched junction bases: 14. Germline values: CDR1 MNHEY, CDR2 SMNVEV (reference sequence). CDR3 size: 15 residues. The CDR3 is CASNNRDRGVGEQFF. The CDR3, as DNA: TGTGCCAGTAACAACCGGGACAGGGGAGTCGGTGAGCAGTTCTTC.

This chain uses TRBV5-5 with TRBJ1-2, with unresolved D. The CDR3 has 14 amino acids. The germline V and J ends were trimmed by 5 bases and 1 base, with 12 bases remaining between them. Per germline, CDR1 SGHKS and CDR2 YYEKEE (reference sequence). CDR3 protein: CASSSDGLNYGYTF. The CDR3, as DNA: TGTGCCAGCAGTTCCGACGGACTTAACTATGGCTACACCTTC. Combining the CDR3 with reference TRBV5-5 and TRBJ1-2 gives the whole variable domain DAGVTQSPTHLIKTRGQQVTLRCSPISGHKSVSWYQQVLGQGPQFIFQYYEKEERGRGNFPDRFSARQFPNYSSELNVNALLLGDSALYLCASSSDGLNYGYTFGSGTRLTVV.

This clone was found once. The chain joins TRBV9 to TRBJ2-5; D is unclear. CDR3 length equals 15 residues. The V and J ends lost 2 bases and 4 bases respectively, with 15 bases between them. Germline V lookup: CDR1 SGDLS, CDR2 YYNGEE. The CDR3, as DNA: TGTGCCAGCAGCGTGGAAGGTGCGTCGGGAGAGACCCAGTACTTC. Translating it yields CASSVEGASGETQYF.

CDR3 region: CASSTSSGEDNGYTF. CDR3 DNA sequence: TGTGCCAGCAGCACAAGTTCGGGGGAGGACAATGGCTACACCTTC. The J gene is TRBJ1-2, the V gene TRBV9, with D possibly TRBD1 on 5 matching bases. CDR1 SGDLS and CDR2 YYNGEE come from the germline V gene. The CDR3 is made up of 15 amino acids. With 4 bases removed from V and 6 bases from J, the gap between germline ends came to 19 bases.

The gene calls are TRBV7-2 and TRBJ2-2; 9 nucleotides match TRBD2. Per germline, CDR1 SGHTA and CDR2 FQGNSA. V gave up 0 bases and J gave up 6 bases; unmatched junction bases: 2. This CDR3 region has 15 residues. This chain's CDR3 is CASSLASGRPGELFF. The CDR3 nucleotides read TGTGCCAGCAGCTTAGCCAGCGGGAGGCCCGGGGAGCTGTTTTTT.

This chain links TRBV7-3 with TRBJ2-7; a weak D match, TRBD2 (6 bases). CDR1 SGHTA and CDR2 FQGTGA come from the germline V gene. Trimming took 1 base from V and 2 from J, leaving 9 bases between them. This CDR3 spans 14 amino acids. CDR3 sequence (DNA): TGTGCCAGCAGCTTAAGTGCGGGGCCCTACGAGCAGTACTTC. Translated, it gives CASSLSAGPYEQYF.

This clone came up once. The chain couples TRBV24-1 to TRBJ1-1; maybe TRBD1 (6 bases). V dropped 3 bases and J dropped 4 bases, with 26 bases sitting between them. This CDR3 contains 19 residues. Germline V gene sequence: CDR1 KGHDR, CDR2 SFDVKD. CDR3 residues: CATSDLGDAQQGEGTEAFF. The CDR3, as DNA: TGTGCCACCAGTGATCTAGGGGATGCACAACAGGGAGAGGGCACTGAAGCTTTCTTT.

This chain links TRBV11-2 with TRBJ2-7; no definite D call. V was trimmed by 3 bases and J by 2 bases, leaving 8 bases between them. The CDR3 sequence is 13 residues long. Germline lookup yields CDR1 SGHAT and CDR2 FQNNGV. CDR3 sequence: CASSLFTAYEQYF. The CDR3 DNA reads as TGTGCCAGCAGCTTGTTTACAGCCTACGAGCAGTACTTC.

This clone was counted a few times. This chain connects TRBV7-2 to TRBJ1-2; 9 nucleotides line up with TRBD1. V lost 0 bases to trimming and J lost 7 bases; unmatched junction nucleotides: 9. The length of the CDR3 is 16 residues. Germline V CDR1 and CDR2: SGHTA, FQGNSA. As DNA, the CDR3 is TGTGCCAGCAGCTTAGCTTTATGGGACAGGGCCAGTGGCTACACCTTC. Residues: CASSLALWDRASGYTF. Based on the CDR3 plus reference TRBV7-2 and TRBJ1-2, the full variable domain is GAGVSQSPSNKVTEKGKDVELRCDPISGHTALYWYRQSLGQGLEFLIYFQGNSAPDKSGLPSDRFSAERTGGSVSTLTIQRTQQEDSAVYLCASSLALWDRASGYTFGSGTRLTVV.

The gene calls are TRBV29-1 and TRBJ1-3, with 7 bases matching TRBD1. This CDR3 spans 14 amino acids. J gave up 0 bases and V 6 bases, and 5 bases lay outside the gene matches. Germline-derived CDR1 and CDR2 are SQVTM and ANQGSEA. The CDR3: CSVTGDFSGNTIYF. The CDR3 DNA reads as TGCAGCGTAACAGGGGACTTCTCTGGAAACACCATATATTTT.

J is TRBJ1-5 and V is TRBV30; tentatively, D is TRBD1 (6 bases). Germline assignment: CDR1 GTSNPN and CDR2 SVGIG (reference sequence). Trimming left V 4 bases short and J 0 bases short, with 7 bases between. The length of the CDR3 is 13 residues. The CDR3 loop reads CAWNRDSNQPQHF. In DNA form, the CDR3 reads TGTGCCTGGAACAGGGATAGCAATCAGCCCCAGCATTTT.

This rearrangement joins TRBV5-1 to TRBJ1-4; perhaps TRBD1 as D (6 bases). CDR1 and CDR2 (germline): SGHRS, YFSETQ. Trimming left V 0 bases short and J 6 bases short, with 12 bases between. The CDR3 consists of 15 residues. CDR3 residues: CASSLDGQSYEKLFF. DNA of the CDR3: TGCGCCAGCAGCTTGGACGGACAGTCTTATGAAAAACTGTTTTTT. Full variable domain (outside the CDR3, taken from reference TRBV5-1 and TRBJ1-4): KAGVTQTPRYLIKTRGQQVTLSCSPISGHRSVSWYQQTPGQGLQFLFEYFSETQRNKGNFPGRFSGRQFSNSRSEMNVSTLELGDSALYLCASSLDGQSYEKLFFGSGTQLSVL.

The V and J genes are TRBV7-3 and TRBJ1-1, with D possibly being TRBD1 (6 bases). The CDR3 has 14 amino acids. Germline V gives CDR1 SGHTA, CDR2 FQGTGA. Trimming stripped 2 bases from V and 5 bases from J, with 12 bases between. CDR3 DNA: TGTGCCAGCAGCTTAGGGGGCGCGGATACTGAAGCTTTCTTT. It codes for CASSLGGADTEAFF.

The V and J genes are TRBV18 and TRBJ1-2, with 10 bases identical to TRBD1. Germline V CDR1 and CDR2: KGHSH, LQKENI. Trimming took 0 bases from V and 6 from J; bases not matched to a gene: 10. The CDR3 spans 17 residues. CDR3 in amino acids: CASSPPSDRGLGHGYTF. The CDR3 DNA reads as TGTGCCAGCTCACCACCATCCGACAGGGGGCTCGGGCATGGCTACACCTTC.

V is TRBV5-8 and J is TRBJ1-2; 9 nucleotides agree with TRBD1. The CDR3 runs 15 residues. CDR1 is SGHTS, CDR2 YDEGEE, per germline. The ends lost 2 bases at V and 3 bases at J; junction bases unmatched: 5. The CDR3 loop is CASSFYRGQDYGYTF. CDR3 nucleotide sequence: TGTGCCAGCAGCTTTTACAGGGGGCAGGACTATGGCTACACCTTC.

The DNA for the CDR3 is TGTGCCAGCAACCTACAGGGGGCCACAGATACGCAGTATTTT. Its protein is CASNLQGATDTQYF. The chain is built from TRBV6-5 and TRBJ2-3; TRBD1 matches at 9 bases. This CDR3 contains 14 residues. Germline CDR1 is MNHEY and CDR2 is SVGAGI. Germline trimming cut 7 bases from V and 2 bases from J; bases unmatched to any gene: 4.

The table lists this clone with a count of one. The CDR3: CASSYGSEYNEQFF. The DNA of the CDR3 is TGCGCCAGCAGCTACGGGAGTGAGTACAATGAGCAGTTCTTC. V is TRBV5-1 and J is TRBJ2-1; TRBD2 might be the D (6 bases). V gave up 3 bases and J gave up 4 bases, with 11 bases separating them. The CDR3 length is 14 residues. From germline, CDR1 is SGHRS and CDR2 YFSETQ.

V is TRBV6-5 and J is TRBJ2-1; possibly TRBD2 for D (5 bases). Trimming removed 1 base at V and 5 bases at J, with 9 bases between. This CDR3 comprises 14 residues. Germline CDR1 MNHEY, CDR2 SVGAGI. CDR3 in amino acids: CASSYLRADNEQFF. For the CDR3, the DNA is TGTGCCAGCAGTTACTTGCGGGCGGACAATGAGCAGTTCTTC.

The chain has TRBV7-9 and TRBJ1-2, with TRBD1 identical over 8 bases. The V segment lost 5 bases and the J segment 5 bases; nucleotides outside the gene matches: 10. CDR3 size: 15 residues. Germline V lookup: CDR1 SEHNR, CDR2 FQNEAQ (reference sequence). CDR3 DNA: TGTGCCAGCAGCCCGACGGGCAGGGGGCCTTATGGCTACACCTTC. Encoded protein: CASSPTGRGPYGYTF.

This clone was recorded once. Here the CDR3 reads CASSIGSAWNTEAFF. The CDR3 nucleotides are TGTGCCAGTAGTATAGGCAGCGCATGGAACACTGAAGCTTTCTTT. The chain combines TRBV19 with TRBJ1-1; no clear D. CDR3 length: 15 amino acids. Germline loops: CDR1 LNHDA, CDR2 SQIVND (reference sequence). V was trimmed by 1 base and J by 1 base, leaving 10 bases between them. The entire variable domain, with the rest obtained from reference TRBV19 and TRBJ1-1, is as follows: DGGITQSPKYLFRKEGQNVTLSCEQNLNHDAMYWYRQDPGQGLRLIYYSQIVNDFQKGDIAEGYSVSREKKESFPLTVTSAQKNPTAFYLCASSIGSAWNTEAFFGQGTRLTVV.

The gene calls are TRBV5-1 and TRBJ2-3; 11 bases match TRBD2. The CDR3 contains 14 residues. CDR1 SGHRS and CDR2 YFSETQ come from the germline V gene. With V trimmed by 7 bases and J by 6 bases, 7 bases remained unmatched. The CDR3 sequence is CASSLAGGSDTQYF. CDR3 sequence (DNA): TGCGCCAGCTCCCTAGCGGGGGGTTCCGATACGCAGTATTTT.

The V gene is TRBV12-3 or TRBV12-4, the J gene TRBJ2-1; D is ambiguous. This CDR3 spans 13 amino acids. Trimming stripped 3 bases from V and 4 bases from J, with 7 bases between. The CDR3 nucleotides are TGTGCCAGCAGTTTTTCCGCGTACAATGAGCAGTTCTTC. Its translation is CASSFSAYNEQFF.